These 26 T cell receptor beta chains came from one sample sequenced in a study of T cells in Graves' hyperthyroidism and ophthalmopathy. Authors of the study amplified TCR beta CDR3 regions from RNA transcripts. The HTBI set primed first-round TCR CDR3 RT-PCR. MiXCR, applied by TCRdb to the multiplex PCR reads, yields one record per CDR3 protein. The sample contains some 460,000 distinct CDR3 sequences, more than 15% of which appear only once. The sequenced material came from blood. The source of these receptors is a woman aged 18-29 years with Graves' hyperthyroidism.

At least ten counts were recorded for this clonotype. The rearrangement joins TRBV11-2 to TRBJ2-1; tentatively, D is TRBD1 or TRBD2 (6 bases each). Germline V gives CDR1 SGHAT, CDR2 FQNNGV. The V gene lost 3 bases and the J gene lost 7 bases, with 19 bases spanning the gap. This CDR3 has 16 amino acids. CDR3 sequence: CASSFIPGAVLNEQFF. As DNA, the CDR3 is TGTGCCAGCAGCTTTATTCCGGGGGCGGTATTGAATGAGCAGTTCTTC. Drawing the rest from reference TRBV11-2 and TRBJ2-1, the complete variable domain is EAGVAQSPRYKIIEKRQSVAFWCNPISGHATLYWYQQILGQGPKLLIQFQNNGVVDDSQLPKDRFSAERLKGVDSTLKIQPAKLEDSAVYLCASSFIPGAVLNEQFFGPGTRLTVL.

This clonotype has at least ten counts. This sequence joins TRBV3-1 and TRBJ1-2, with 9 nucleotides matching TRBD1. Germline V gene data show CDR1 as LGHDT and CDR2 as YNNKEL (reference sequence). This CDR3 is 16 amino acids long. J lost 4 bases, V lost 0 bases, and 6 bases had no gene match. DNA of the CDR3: TGTGCCAGCAGCCAAGAGGGACAGGGTTTGGTCTATGGCTACACCTTC. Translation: CASSQEGQGLVYGYTF.

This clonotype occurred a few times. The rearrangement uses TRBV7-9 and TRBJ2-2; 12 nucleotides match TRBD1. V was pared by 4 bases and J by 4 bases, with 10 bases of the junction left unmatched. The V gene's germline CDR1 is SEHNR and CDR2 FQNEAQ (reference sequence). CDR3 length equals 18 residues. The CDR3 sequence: CASSSRDRGRTGTGELFF. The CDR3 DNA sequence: TGTGCCAGCAGCTCCCGGGACAGGGGGCGGACGGGCACCGGGGAGCTGTTTTTT.

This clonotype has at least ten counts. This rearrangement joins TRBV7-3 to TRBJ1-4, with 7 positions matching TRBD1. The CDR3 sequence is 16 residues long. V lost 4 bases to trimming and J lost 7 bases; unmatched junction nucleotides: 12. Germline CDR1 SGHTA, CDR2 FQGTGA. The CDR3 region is CASSSKGPGQFEKLFF. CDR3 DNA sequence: TGTGCCAGCAGCTCTAAGGGACCGGGACAGTTTGAAAAACTGTTTTTT. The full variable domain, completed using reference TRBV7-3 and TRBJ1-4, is GAGVSQTPSNKVTEKGKYVELRCDPISGHTALYWYRQSLGQGPEFLIYFQGTGAADDSGLPNDRFFAVRPEGSVSTLKIQRTERGDSAVYLCASSSKGPGQFEKLFFGSGTQLSVL.

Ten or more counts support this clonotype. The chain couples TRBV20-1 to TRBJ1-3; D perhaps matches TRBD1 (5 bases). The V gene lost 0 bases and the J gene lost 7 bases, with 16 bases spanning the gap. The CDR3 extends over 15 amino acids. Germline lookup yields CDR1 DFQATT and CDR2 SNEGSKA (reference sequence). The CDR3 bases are TGCAGTGCTAGAGATCTCAGGGCCGCGGGGAACACCATATATTTT. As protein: CSARDLRAAGNTIYF.

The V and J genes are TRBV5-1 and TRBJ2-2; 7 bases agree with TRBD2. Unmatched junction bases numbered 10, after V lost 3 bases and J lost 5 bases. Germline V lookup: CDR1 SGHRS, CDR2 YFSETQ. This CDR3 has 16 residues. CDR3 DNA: TGCGCCAGCAGCTCCTTGGGCAGGGAGGGAACCGGGGAGCTGTTTTTT. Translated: CASSSLGREGTGELFF. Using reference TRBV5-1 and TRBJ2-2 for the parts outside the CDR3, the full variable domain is KAGVTQTPRYLIKTRGQQVTLSCSPISGHRSVSWYQQTPGQGLQFLFEYFSETQRNKGNFPGRFSGRQFSNSRSEMNVSTLELGDSALYLCASSSLGREGTGELFFGEGSRLTVL.

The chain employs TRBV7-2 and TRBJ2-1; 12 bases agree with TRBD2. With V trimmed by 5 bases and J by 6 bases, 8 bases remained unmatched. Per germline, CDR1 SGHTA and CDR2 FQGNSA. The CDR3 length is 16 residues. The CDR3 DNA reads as TGTGCCAGCAGCGCTGGACTAGCGGGAACGGCCAATGAGCAGTTCTTC. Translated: CASSAGLAGTANEQFF.

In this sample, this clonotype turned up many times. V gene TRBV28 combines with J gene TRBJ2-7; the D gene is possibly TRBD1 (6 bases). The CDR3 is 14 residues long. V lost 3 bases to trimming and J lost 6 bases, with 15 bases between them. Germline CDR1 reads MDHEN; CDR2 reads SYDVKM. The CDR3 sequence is CASSLYTGSSEQYF. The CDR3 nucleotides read TGTGCCAGCAGTTTGTATACAGGGTCTTCCGAGCAGTACTTC.

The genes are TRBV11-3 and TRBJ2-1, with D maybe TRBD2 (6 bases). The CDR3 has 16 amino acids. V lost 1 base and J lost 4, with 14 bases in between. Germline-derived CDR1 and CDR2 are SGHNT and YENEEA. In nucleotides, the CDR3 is TGTGCCAGCAGCTTAGCCCGATTTGGGGGGTACAATGAGCAGTTCTTC. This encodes CASSLARFGGYNEQFF.

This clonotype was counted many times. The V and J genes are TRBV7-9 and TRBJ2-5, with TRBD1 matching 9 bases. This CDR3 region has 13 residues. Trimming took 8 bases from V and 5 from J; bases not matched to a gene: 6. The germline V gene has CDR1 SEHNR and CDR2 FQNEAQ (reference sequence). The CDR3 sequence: CASCQDRGETQYF. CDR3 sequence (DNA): TGTGCCAGCTGCCAAGACAGGGGGGAGACCCAGTACTTC. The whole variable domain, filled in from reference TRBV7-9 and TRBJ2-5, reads DTGVSQNPRHKITKRGQNVTFRCDPISEHNRLYWYRQTLGQGPEFLTYFQNEAQLEKSRLLSDRFSAERPKGSFSTLEIQRTEQGDSAMYLCASCQDRGETQYFGPGTRLLVL.

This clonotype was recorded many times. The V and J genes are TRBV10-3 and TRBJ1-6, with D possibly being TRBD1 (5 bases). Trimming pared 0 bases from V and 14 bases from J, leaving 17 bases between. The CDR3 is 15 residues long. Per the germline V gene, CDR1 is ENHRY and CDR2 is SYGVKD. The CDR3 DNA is TGTGCCATCAGTGAGTCAGGCAGGGCAGTAAGGGCCCTCCACTTT. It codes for CAISESGRAVRALHF.

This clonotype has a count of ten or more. In nucleotides, the CDR3 is TGTGCCAGCAGCTTCCTGGATAATTCACCCCTCCACTTT. Amino acid sequence: CASSFLDNSPLHF. V gene TRBV11-2 combines with J gene TRBJ1-6, with D uncertain. The CDR3 totals 13 residues. The germline V and J ends were trimmed by 3 bases and 5 bases, with 5 bases remaining between them. Per the germline V gene, CDR1 is SGHAT and CDR2 is FQNNGV.

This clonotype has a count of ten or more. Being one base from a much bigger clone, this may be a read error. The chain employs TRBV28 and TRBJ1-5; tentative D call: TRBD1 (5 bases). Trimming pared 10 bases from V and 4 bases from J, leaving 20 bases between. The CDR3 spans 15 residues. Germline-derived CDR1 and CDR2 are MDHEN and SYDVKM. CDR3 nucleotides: TGTGCCAACATGATCTGGGACGCCAGAAATCAGCCCCAGCATTTT. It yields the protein CANMIWDARNQPQHF. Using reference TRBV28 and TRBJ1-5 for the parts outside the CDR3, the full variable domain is DVKVTQSSRYLVKRTGEKVFLECVQDMDHENMFWYRQDPGLGLRLIYFSYDVKMKEKGDIPEGYSVSREKKERFSLILESASTNQTSMYLCANMIWDARNQPQHFGDGTRLSIL.

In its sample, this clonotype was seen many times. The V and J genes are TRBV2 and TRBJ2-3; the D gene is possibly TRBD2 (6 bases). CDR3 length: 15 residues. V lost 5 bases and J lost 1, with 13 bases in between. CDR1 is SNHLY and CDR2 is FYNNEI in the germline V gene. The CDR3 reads CASSRTGERTDTQYF. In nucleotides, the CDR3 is TGTGCCAGCAGTCGAACGGGGGAACGCACAGATACGCAGTATTTT.

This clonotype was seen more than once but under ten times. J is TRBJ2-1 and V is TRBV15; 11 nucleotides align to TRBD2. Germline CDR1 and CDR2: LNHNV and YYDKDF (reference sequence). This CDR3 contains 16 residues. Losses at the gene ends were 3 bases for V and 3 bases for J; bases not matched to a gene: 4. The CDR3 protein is CATSRSLAGGYNEQFF. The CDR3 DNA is TGTGCCACCAGCAGGTCCCTAGCGGGAGGCTACAATGAGCAGTTCTTC.

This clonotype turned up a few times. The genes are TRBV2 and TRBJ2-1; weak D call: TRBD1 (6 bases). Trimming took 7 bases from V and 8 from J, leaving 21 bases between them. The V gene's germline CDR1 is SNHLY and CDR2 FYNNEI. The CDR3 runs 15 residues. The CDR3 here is CASTVQGAPTDEQFF. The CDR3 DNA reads TGTGCCAGCACGGTACAGGGCGCGCCCACGGATGAGCAGTTCTTC.

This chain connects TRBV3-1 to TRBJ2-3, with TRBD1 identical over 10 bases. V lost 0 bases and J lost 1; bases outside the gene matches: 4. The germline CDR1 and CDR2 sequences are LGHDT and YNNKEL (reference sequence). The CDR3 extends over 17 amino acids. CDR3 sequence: CASSQDPDRGGTDTQYF. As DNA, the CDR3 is TGTGCCAGCAGCCAAGACCCGGACAGGGGGGGCACAGATACGCAGTATTTT.

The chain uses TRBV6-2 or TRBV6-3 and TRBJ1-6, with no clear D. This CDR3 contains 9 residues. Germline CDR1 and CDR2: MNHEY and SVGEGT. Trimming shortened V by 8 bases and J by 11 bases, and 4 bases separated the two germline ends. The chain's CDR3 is CASATPLHF. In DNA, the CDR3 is TGTGCCAGCGCGACACCCCTCCACTTT.

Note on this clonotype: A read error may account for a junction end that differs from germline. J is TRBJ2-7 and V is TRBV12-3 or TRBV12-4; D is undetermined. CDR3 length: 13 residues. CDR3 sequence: CARSFWLSDEQYF. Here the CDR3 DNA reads TGTGCCAGGAGTTTCTGGTTGAGCGACGAGCAGTACTTC.

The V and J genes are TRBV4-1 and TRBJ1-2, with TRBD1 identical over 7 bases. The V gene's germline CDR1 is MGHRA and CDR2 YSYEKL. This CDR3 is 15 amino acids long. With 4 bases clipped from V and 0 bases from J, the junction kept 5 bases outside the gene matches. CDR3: CASSLRGETNYGYTF. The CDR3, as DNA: TGCGCCAGCAGCCTCAGGGGGGAAACTAACTATGGCTACACCTTC.

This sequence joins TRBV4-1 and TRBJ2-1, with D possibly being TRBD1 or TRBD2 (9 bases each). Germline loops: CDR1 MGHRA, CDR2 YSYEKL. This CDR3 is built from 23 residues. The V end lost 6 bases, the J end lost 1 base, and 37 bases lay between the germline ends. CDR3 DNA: TGCGCCAGCAGTCGCCCGGGACAGGGCTCGTGGCGGGAGGGCCGAGTATCCTACAATGAGCAGTTCTTC. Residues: CASSRPGQGSWREGRVSYNEQFF.

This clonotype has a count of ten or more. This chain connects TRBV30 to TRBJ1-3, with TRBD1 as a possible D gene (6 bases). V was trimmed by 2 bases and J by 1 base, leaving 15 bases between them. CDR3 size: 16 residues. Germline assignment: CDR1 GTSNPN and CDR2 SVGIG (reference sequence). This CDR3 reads CAWSLAGVFSGNTIYF. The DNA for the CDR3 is TGTGCCTGGAGTTTGGCAGGGGTCTTTTCTGGAAACACCATATATTTT. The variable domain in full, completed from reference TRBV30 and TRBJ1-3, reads SQTIHQWPATLVQPVGSPLSLECTVEGTSNPNLYWYRQAAGRGLQLLFYSVGIGQISSEVPQNLSASRPQDRQFILSSKKLLLSDSGFYLCAWSLAGVFSGNTIYFGEGSWLTVV.

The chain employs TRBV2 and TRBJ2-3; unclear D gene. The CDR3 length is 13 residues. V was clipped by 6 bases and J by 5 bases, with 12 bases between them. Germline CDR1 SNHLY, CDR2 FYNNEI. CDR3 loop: CASSPGPGDTQYF. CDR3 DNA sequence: TGTGCCAGCAGCCCAGGTCCTGGAGATACGCAGTATTTT.

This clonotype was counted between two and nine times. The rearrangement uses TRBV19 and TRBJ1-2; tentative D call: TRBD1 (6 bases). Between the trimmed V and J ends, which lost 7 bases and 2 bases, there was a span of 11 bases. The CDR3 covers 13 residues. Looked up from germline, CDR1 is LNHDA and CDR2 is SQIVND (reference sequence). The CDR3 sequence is CASKRGGNYGYTF. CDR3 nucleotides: TGTGCCAGTAAAAGGGGGGGAAACTATGGCTACACCTTC.

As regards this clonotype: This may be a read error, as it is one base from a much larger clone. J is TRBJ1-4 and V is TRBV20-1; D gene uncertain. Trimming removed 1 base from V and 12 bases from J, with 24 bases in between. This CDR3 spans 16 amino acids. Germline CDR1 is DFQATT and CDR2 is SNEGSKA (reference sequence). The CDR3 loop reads CSARVPQYRSEEELFF. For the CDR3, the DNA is TGCAGTGCTAGAGTTCCACAGTATCGGTCAGAAGAAGAACTGTTTTTT.

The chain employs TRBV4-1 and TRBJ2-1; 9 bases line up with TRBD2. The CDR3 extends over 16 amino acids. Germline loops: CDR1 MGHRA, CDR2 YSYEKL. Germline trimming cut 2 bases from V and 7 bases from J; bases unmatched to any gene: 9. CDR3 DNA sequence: TGCGCCAGCAGCCAAATTCAAAGCGGGAGGAGGAATGAGCAGTTCTTC. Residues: CASSQIQSGRRNEQFF.